This TCR beta chain appears in the sequencing data of a study of a mutant IDH1 vaccine in newly diagnosed glioma. About the study: Sex among treated patients split about 60% male, around 38% female; mean age was roughly 42 years. Prior therapy was radiotherapy, temozolomide, or both; most received both.

Study observations and caveats: Detectable vaccine-induced immune responses arose in over 90% of patients.

This CDR3 is 16 amino acids long. Germline CDR1 and CDR2: SSHAT and FNYEAQ (reference sequence). Profiled with immunoSEQ multiplex PCR; TCRdb holds only in-frame clones, not every one. Of over 50,000 clones in the sample, 70% to 85% were seen once. Described time point: week 47, end of study. Doses comprised 300 ug of mutant IDH1 20-mer peptide each, plus topical imiquimod. The sample holds one count of this clone. Its antigen is undetermined. Compared with germline, one end of the junction differs, possibly owing to a read error. The chain has TRBV7-7 and TRBJ2-7, with 12 bases identical to TRBD2. Source: PBMCs, taken from a glioma patient whose treatment included an IDH1 peptide vaccine. This TCR derives from a middle-aged woman with glioma. Some clones in this sample may be carry-over from other donors' samples. CDR3: CASSPGLAGAGYEQYF. The CDR3 DNA is TGTGCTAGCAGCCCGGGACTAGCGGGCGCAGGATACGAGCAGTACTTC.